This T cell receptor (beta chain) was sequenced for a study of blood T cell repertoires in COVID-19. Study summary: Samples of COVID-19 (acute and convalescent) were obtained from the United States, Italy and Spain.

The participants were between roughly 18 and 100 years old and came from some 25 US areas. Membership in each cohort depended on participant-reported clinical history. CDR3 size: 14 residues. V shed 1 base and J shed 3 bases, with 10 bases lying between them. Germline V gives CDR1 SGHKS, CDR2 YYEKEE (reference sequence). As for this clone: Other nucleotide sequences in the sample specify the same CDR3.

Clones were sequenced by immunoSEQ multiplex PCR, and TCRdb holds only the in-frame ones, with some missing. The sample lists hundreds of thousands of clones; roughly 90% were seen once. Input material: PBMCs or T cells enriched from blood (not recorded which). The source of this sequence is a woman in her thirties who had recovered from COVID-19. The gene calls are TRBV5-5 and TRBJ1-1; D possibly corresponds to TRBD1 (5 bases). CDR3 sequence reads: CASSLRGSDTEAFF. The CDR3 bases are TGTGCCAGCAGCTTGCGGGGGAGCGACACTGAAGCTTTCTTT.